This T cell receptor (beta chain) is drawn from a study of cytomegalovirus exposure and HLA in healthy donors. General observations from the study: Of the V segments, some could not be distinguished, including TRBV6-2 and TRBV6-3, and were excluded. In a later analysis, fewer than 20,000 TCR beta sequences were associated with HLA alleles at 0.05 false discovery rate. DRB1 showed the most TCR associations and HLA-C the fewest in a later analysis, as rates varied by HLA locus. The study had only CMV serostatus as immune exposure information.

A remark on this clone: Its antigen is undetermined.

The PCR contained 60 Vbeta and 13 Jbeta primers. The protocol was immunoSEQ multiplex PCR, while the TCRdb copy is restricted to in-frame clones and leaves out a portion. The repertoire has approximately 190,000 clones, about 77% of them found once; the top ten carry roughly 2.1%. The germline gives CDR1 SGHTA, CDR2 FQGNSA. The V end lost 1 base, the J end lost 0 bases, and 11 bases lay between the germline ends. The CDR3 spans 16 residues. This sequence originates from a woman younger than 45 in good health and CMV-seropositive. Sequences were obtained from PBMCs. This chain uses TRBV7-2 with TRBJ2-3; possibly TRBD2 for D (6 bases). The CDR3 protein is CASSLVLAYSTDTQYF. DNA of the CDR3: TGTGCCAGCAGCTTAGTGCTAGCGTATAGCACAGATACGCAGTATTTT. The whole variable domain, remainder taken from reference TRBV7-2 and TRBJ2-3, is GAGVSQSPSNKVTEKGKDVELRCDPISGHTALYWYRQSLGQGLEFLIYFQGNSAPDKSGLPSDRFSAERTGGSVSTLTIQRTQQEDSAVYLCASSLVLAYSTDTQYFGPGTRLTVL.